Below, one T cell receptor beta chain is given with its context. Its antigen remains unknown. This entry comes from a study of T cell repertoires in cytomegalovirus infection. Study overall: Selection of CMV epitopes for the study included recently identified HLA-C-restricted and well-studied HLA-B-restricted ones. TCR beta signatures that were public indicated CMV infection and matching HLA type.

One entry per CDR3 protein results from TCRdb running MiXCR on the reads. The profile shows roughly 920,000 distinct CDR3 sequences, less than 40% of them singletons. The junction had 19 bases not matched to a gene; V was cut back by 8 bases and J by 3 bases. The CDR3 is made up of 21 amino acids. The germline CDR1 and CDR2 sequences are MDHEN and SYDVKM. General study results and limits: What dominated the ex vivo response were HLA-C-restricted CMV-specific TCR beta clonotypes.

The sequences come from cultured CD8+ T cells from PBMCs, collected from culture after CMV antigen stimulation. The rearrangement uses TRBV28 and TRBJ2-1; 16 bases are a match to TRBD2. This clonotype originated in a human donor in good health (CMV status not recorded). Some clones in this sample may be carry-over from other donors' samples. CDR3 DNA sequence: TGTGCCAGCTCAGGTGAAGGCACCGGGACTAGCGGGGGGGCGGTCTACAATGAGCAGTTCTTC. Translated, it gives CASSGEGTGTSGGAVYNEQFF.